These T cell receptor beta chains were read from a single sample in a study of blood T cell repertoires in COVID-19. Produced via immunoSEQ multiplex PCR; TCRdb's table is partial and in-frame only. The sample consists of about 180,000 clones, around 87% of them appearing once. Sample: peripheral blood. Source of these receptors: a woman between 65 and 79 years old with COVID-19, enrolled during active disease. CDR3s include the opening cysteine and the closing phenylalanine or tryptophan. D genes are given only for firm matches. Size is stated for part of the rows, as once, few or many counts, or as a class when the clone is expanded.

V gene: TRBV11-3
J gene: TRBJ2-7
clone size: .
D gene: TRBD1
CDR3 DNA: TGTGCCAGCAGCTTGCGGACAGGTAACTCCTACGAGCAGTACTTC
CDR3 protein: CASSLRTGNSYEQYF

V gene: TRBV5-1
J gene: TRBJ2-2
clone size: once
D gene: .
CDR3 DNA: TGCGCCAGCAGCTTGTTACAGTCGAACACCGGGGAGCTGTTTTTT
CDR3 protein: CASSLLQSNTGELFF

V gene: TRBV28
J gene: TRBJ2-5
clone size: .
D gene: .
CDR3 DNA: TGTGCCAGCAGTTCAACTCAGCCAGGGAAAGAGACCCAGTACTTC
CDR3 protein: CASSSTQPGKETQYF

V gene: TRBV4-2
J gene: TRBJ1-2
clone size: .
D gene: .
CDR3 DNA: TGTGCCAGCAGCCAAGGGCAGGGTTTGGACTATGGCTACACCTTC
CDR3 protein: CASSQGQGLDYGYTF

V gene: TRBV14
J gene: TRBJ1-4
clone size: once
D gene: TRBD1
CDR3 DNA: TGTGCCAGCAGCCACGGGACAGGGTTCGAAAAACTGTTTTTT
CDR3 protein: CASSHGTGFEKLFF

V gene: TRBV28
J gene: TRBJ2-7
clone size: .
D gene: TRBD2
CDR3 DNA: TGTGCCAGCAGTTTCTCGGGACTAGCGGCTACCTACGAGCAGTACTTC
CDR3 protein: CASSFSGLAATYEQYF

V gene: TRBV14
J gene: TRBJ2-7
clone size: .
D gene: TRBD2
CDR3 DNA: TGTGCCAGCAGCTCAACTAGCGGCAATTCCTACGAGCAGTACTTC
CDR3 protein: CASSSTSGNSYEQYF

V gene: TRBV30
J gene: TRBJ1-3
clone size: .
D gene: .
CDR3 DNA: TGTGCCTGGAGTCTGGGAGTCTCTGGAAACACCATATATTTT
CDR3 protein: CAWSLGVSGNTIYF

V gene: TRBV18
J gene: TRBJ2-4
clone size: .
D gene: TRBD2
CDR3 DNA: TGTGCCAGCTCACCACCGAGGGCTAGCGGGAGCGGGGACATTCAGTACTTC
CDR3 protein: CASSPPRASGSGDIQYF

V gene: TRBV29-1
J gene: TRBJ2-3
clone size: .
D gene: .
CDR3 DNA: TGCAGCGCCGATGCGTCTTACGATACGCAGTATTTT
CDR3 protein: CSADASYDTQYF

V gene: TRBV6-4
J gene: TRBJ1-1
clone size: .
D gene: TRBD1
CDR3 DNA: TGTGCCAGCAGTAAACAGGGGGCAAGTACTGAAGCTTTCTTT
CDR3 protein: CASSKQGASTEAFF

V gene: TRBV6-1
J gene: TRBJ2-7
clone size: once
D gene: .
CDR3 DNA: TGTGCCAGCAGTGATCTGTATCTAGATCGGTACTTC
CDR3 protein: CASSDLYLDRYF

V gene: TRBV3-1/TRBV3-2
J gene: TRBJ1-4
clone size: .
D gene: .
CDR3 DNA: TGTGCCAGCAGCCAAGGGGGGGGAGGCGAAAAACTGTTTTTT
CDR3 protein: CASSQGGGGEKLFF

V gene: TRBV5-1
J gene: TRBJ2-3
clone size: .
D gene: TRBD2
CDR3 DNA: TGCGCCAGCCGCGGACTAGCGGGAGTTAAAGCAGATACGCAGTATTTT
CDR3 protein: CASRGLAGVKADTQYF

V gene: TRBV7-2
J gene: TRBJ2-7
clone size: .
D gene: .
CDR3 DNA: TGTGCCAGCAGCTTCATACAGGGCCACGAGCAGTACTTC
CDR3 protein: CASSFIQGHEQYF

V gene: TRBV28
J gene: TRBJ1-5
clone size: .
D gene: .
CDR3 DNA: TGTGCCAGCAGTCTCAATCAGCCCCAGCATTTT
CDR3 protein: CASSLNQPQHF

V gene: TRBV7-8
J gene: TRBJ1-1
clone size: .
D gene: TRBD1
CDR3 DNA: TGTGCCAGCAGCTCGGTAGGACAGGGGGCTGTAGCTTTCTTT
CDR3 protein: CASSSVGQGAVAFF

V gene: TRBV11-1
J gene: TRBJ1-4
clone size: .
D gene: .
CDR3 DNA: TGTGCCAGCAGCTTCCGAGCTAAGAATGAAAAACTGTTTTTT
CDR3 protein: CASSFRAKNEKLFF

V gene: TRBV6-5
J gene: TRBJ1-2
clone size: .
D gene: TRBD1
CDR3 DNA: TGTGCCAGCAGTTCCCTGACAGGGGGCTATGGCTACACCTTC
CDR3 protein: CASSSLTGGYGYTF

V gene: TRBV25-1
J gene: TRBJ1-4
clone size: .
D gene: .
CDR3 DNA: TGTGCCAGCAGTGGGGACTTCGGTGAAAAACTGTTTTTT
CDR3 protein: CASSGDFGEKLFF

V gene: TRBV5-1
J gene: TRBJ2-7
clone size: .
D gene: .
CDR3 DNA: TGCGCCAGCAGCTCCGGGGATAGACTGGAATACGAGCAGTACTTC
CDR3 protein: CASSSGDRLEYEQYF

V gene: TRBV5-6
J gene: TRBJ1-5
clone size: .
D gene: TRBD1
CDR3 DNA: TGTGCCAGCAGCTCCCGGGACAGGGATCGGCCCCAGCATTTT
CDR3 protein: CASSSRDRDRPQHF

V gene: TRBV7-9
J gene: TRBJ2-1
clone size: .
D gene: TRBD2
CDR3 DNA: TGTGCCAGCAGCTTGGTAGCGGGAGGGGGTGAGCAGTTCTTC
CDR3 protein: CASSLVAGGGEQFF

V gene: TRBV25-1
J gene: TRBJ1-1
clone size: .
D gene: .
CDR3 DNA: TGTGCCAGCAGTGAATTTTCGGCAAGCGACACTGAAGCTTTCTTT
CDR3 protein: CASSEFSASDTEAFF

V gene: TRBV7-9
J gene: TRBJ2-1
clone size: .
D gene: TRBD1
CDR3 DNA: TGTGCCAGCAGCAATCTACGGGACAGGGGTCTATGGGAGCAGTTCTTC
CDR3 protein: CASSNLRDRGLWEQFF

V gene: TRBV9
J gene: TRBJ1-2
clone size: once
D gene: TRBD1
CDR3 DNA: TGTGCCAGCAGCGTAGGGCGGACAGGCAATTTCTATGGCTACACCTTC
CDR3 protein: CASSVGRTGNFYGYTF

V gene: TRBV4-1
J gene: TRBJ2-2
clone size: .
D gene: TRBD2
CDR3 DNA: TGCGCCAGCAGCCAGGTAGCGGGGGCTTCCACCGGGGAGCTGTTTTTT
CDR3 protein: CASSQVAGASTGELFF

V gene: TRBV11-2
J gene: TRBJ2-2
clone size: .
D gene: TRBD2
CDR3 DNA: TGTGCCAGCAGCAAGATCGGCGGGAGAGCCCTCCTGGAAGGCGGGGAGCTGTTTTTT
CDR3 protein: CASSKIGGRALLEGGELFF

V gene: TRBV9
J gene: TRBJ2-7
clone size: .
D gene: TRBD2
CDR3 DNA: TGTGCCAGCAGCGTAGAGGCTAGCGGGATCTCCTACGAGCAGTACTTC
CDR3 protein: CASSVEASGISYEQYF

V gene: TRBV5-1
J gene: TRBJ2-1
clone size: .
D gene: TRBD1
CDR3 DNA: TGCGCCAGCAGCAGCCAGACAGGGGGCGTTTATGAGCAGTTCTTC
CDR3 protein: CASSSQTGGVYEQFF

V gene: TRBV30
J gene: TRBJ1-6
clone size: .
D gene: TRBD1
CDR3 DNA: TGTGCCTGGAGTCGGGACAGTAATTCACCCCTCCACTTT
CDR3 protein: CAWSRDSNSPLHF

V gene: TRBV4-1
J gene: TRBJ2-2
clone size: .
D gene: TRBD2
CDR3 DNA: TGCGCCAGCAGGAGAGGACTAGCGGGAGTATCAGGGGAGCTGTTTTTT
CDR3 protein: CASRRGLAGVSGELFF

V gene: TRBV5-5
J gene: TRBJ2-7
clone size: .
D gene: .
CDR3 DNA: TGTGCCAGCAGCCGGTATGGTAGGGCGGGTTCGGACGAGCAGTACTTC
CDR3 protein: CASSRYGRAGSDEQYF

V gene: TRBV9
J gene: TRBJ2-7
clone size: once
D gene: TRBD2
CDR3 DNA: TGTGCCAGCAGCGTAGAGGGCGGGAGCTACGAGCAGTACTTC
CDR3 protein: CASSVEGGSYEQYF

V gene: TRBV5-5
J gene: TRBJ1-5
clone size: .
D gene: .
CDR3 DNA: TGTGCCAGCAGCTTGAAGGGGAGCAATCAGCCCCAGCATTTT
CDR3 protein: CASSLKGSNQPQHF